This TCR beta chain was sequenced during a study of blood T cell repertoires in COVID-19. For the study at large: Italy, Spain and the United States were the sources of the convalescent and acute COVID-19 samples. Sources were T cells, B-cell-depleted T cells, or PBMCs; the material itself was cDNA or gDNA.

Original analysis: Reference gene primer amplification in the assay estimated nucleated cell counts. Sequencing used immunoSEQ multiplex PCR; TCRdb keeps in-frame clones, though not all of them. D and trimming were read from the DNA, whereas the V and J calls and clone size are those reported in that table. Of around 100,000 clones detected, about nine tenths appear once; the ten largest clones hold more than 1.5%. The CDR3 spans 18 residues. CDR1 and CDR2 from the germline V gene are SGHVS and FNYEAQ. V shed 2 bases, J shed 0 bases, and the junction held 11 bases outside the gene matches. Sequencing was done on a sample of peripheral blood. The origin of this receptor is a human donor with active COVID-19. The donor label of this sample is uncertain. The chain links TRBV7-6 to TRBJ2-3; TRBD1 matches 7 bases. Here the CDR3 DNA reads TGTGCCAGCAGCTTACCCCGGGACAGCCTAAGGAGCACAGATACGCAGTATTTT. Encoded protein: CASSLPRDSLRSTDTQYF. Drawing the rest from reference TRBV7-6 and TRBJ2-3, the complete variable domain is GAGVSQSPRYKVTKRGQDVALRCDPISGHVSLYWYRQALGQGPEFLTYFNYEAQQDKSGLPNDRFSAERPEGSISTLTIQRTEQRDSAMYRCASSLPRDSLRSTDTQYFGPGTRLTVL.